This is a list of T cell receptor beta chains from one sample in a study of blood T cell repertoires in COVID-19. TCRdb keeps only in-frame clones here, not all; method: immunoSEQ multiplex PCR. The sample lists roughly 99,000 clones; roughly 84% were seen once. Sequenced sample: peripheral blood. These receptor sequences come from a human donor in a cohort sampled during active COVID-19. CDR3s leave out the opening cysteine and the closing phenylalanine or tryptophan. Fields, in order: V gene, CDR3 protein.

>TRBV7-2
ASSPHGQGVGSPLH
>TRBV28
ASSLFQDPYGYT
>TRBV7-8
ASSLGLAGGGYNEQF
>TRBV18
ASSPMDINTGELF
>TRBV5-1
ASRGQGNNEKLF
>TRBV27
ASSFHSGQSNTGELF
>TRBV10-3
AIRGGNSPLH
>TRBV18
ASSPAGDQPQH
>TRBV12-3/TRBV12-4
ASSLTSPHEQY
>TRBV28
ASGRFSGGGYT
>TRBV11-3
ASSLMSSAYNEQF
>TRBV7-9
ASSPMGSQPQH
>TRBV6-5
ASSGSSDTQY
>TRBV28
ASRARQVTGELF
>TRBV2
ASLSVEAHNSYEQY
>TRBV4-3
ASSQDLLAGAAGELF
>TRBV30
AWRLGLAGLREQF
>TRBV28
ASIGGEVLATNEKLF
>TRBV12-5
ASGLGQVGTEAF
>TRBV9
ASSPTEYNQPQH
>TRBV28
ASSLSGTSLYEQY
>TRBV6-5
ASGGRNTGELF
>TRBV3-1/TRBV3-2
ASSQVQSTSGNTIY
>TRBV19
ASSTGQGLLPLH